This T cell receptor (beta chain) is from a study of cytotoxic CD8 clonotypes in ibrutinib-treated CLL. Findings and limits, study-wide: Lymph node repertoires were not studied, and sampling times were unmatched.

Data came from immunoSEQ multiplex PCR; TCRdb stores just in-frame clones and leaves some out. The table records about 130,000 clones, approximately 85% of them present only once. Only one count was recorded for this clone. Its antigen is unidentified. The CDR3 loop spans 14 amino acids. Germline V gene data show CDR1 as SGDLS and CDR2 as YYNGEE. V dropped 1 base and J dropped 7 bases, with 14 bases sitting between them. The sequence was obtained from a human donor with chronic lymphocytic leukemia. Specimen: PBMCs, collected after 24 months of ibrutinib treatment. V gene TRBV9 combines with J gene TRBJ1-2; D remains unclear. The CDR3 DNA reads TGTGCCAGCAGCGTAAGTCGGACTTCGGTTGGCTACACCTTC. Amino acids: CASSVSRTSVGYTF.